The clone carrying this T cell receptor (beta chain) was detected many times. The sample originates from a study of regulatory T cells in long-lasting Graves disease. The TCR beta library used iRepertoire HTBI primers with Arm-PCR amplification of CDR3. TCRdb re-called the multiplex PCR reads with MiXCR, one entry per CDR3 protein. The data hold some 490,000 distinct CDR3 sequences, with around 11% observed a single time. This sample's time point: newly diagnosed GD, antithyroid drugs for less than 3 months. Preparation of the TCR library used RNA extracted from PBMCs. J lost 3 bases, V lost 4 bases, and 6 bases had no gene match. The CDR3 loop spans 14 amino acids. These same records also appear under a second study, on T cells in Graves' hyperthyroidism and ophthalmopathy.

This specimen consisted of peripheral blood mononuclear cells (PBMCs), obtained at new diagnosis, from a patient treated with antithyroid drugs. The chain joins TRBV12-3 or TRBV12-4 to TRBJ2-7, with 7 bases that match TRBD1. The receptor comes from a woman aged 25 to 39 with Graves disease. This CDR3 is CASSSDRIDYEQYF. The CDR3 bases are TGTGCCAGCAGTTCGGACAGGATTGACTACGAGCAGTACTTC.